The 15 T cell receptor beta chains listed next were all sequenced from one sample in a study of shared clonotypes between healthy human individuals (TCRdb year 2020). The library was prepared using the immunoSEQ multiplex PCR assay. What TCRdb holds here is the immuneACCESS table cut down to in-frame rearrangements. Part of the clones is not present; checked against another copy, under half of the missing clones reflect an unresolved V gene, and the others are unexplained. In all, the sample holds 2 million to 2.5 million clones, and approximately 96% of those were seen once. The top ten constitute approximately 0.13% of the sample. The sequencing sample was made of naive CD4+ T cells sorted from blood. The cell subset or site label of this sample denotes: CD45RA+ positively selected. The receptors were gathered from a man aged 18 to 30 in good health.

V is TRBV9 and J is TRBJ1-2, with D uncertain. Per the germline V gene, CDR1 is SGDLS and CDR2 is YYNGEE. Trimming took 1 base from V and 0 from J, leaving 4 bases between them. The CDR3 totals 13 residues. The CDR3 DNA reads TGTGCCAGCAGCGTAAGACCTAACTATGGCTACACCTTC. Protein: CASSVRPNYGYTF. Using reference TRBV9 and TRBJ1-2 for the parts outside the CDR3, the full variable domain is DSGVTQTPKHLITATGQRVTLRCSPRSGDLSVYWYQQSLDQGLQFLIQYYNGEERAKGNILERFSAQQFPDLHSELNLSSLELGDSALYFCASSVRPNYGYTFGSGTRLTVV.

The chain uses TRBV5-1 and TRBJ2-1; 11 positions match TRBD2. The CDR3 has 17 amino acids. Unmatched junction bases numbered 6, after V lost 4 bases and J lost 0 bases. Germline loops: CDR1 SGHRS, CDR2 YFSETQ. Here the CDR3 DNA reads TGCGCCAGCAGCCTCAGACTAGCGGGGAGCTCCTACAATGAGCAGTTCTTC. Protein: CASSLRLAGSSYNEQFF.

The CDR3 loop is CASSVLGAGGTDTQYF. For the CDR3, the DNA is TGTGCCAGCAGCGTATTGGGAGCGGGGGGAACAGATACGCAGTATTTT. This sequence joins TRBV9 and TRBJ2-3, with 9 bases fitting TRBD2. The CDR3 extends over 16 amino acids. CDR1 and CDR2 from the germline V gene are SGDLS and YYNGEE. V shed 1 base and J 3 bases; nucleotides not matched to a gene: 6.

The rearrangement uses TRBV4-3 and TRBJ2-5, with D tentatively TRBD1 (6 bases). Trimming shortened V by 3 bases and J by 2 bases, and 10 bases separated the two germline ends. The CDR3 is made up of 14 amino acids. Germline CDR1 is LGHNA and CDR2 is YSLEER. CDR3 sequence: CASSQRGTQETQYF. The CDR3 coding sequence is TGCGCCAGCAGCCAGAGGGGGACGCAAGAGACCCAGTACTTC.

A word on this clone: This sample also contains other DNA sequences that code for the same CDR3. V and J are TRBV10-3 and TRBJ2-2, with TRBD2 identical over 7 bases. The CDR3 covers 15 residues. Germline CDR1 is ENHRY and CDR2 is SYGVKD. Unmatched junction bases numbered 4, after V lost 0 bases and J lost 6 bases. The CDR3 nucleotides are TGTGCCATCAGTGAGTCTACGGGAGGAGCCGGGGAGCTGTTTTTT. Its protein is CAISESTGGAGELFF.

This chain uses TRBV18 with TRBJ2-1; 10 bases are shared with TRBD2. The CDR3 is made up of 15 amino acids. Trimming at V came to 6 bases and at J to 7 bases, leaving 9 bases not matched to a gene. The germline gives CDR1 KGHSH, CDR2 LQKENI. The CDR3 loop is CASSQASGSGNEQFF. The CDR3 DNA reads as TGTGCCAGCTCCCAAGCTAGCGGGAGTGGGAATGAGCAGTTCTTC.

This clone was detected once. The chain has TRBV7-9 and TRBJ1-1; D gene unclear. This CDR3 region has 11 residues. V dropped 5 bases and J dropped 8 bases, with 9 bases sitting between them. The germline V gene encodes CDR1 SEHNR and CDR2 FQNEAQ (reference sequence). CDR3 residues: CASSPQPEAFF. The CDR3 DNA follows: TGTGCCAGCAGCCCCCAGCCCGAAGCTTTCTTT.

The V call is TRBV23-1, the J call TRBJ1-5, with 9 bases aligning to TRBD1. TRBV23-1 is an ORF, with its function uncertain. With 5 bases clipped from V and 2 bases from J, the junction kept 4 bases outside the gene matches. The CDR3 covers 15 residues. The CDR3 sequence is CASSVRDRGNQPQHF. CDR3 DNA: TGCGCCAGCAGTGTCCGGGACAGGGGCAATCAGCCCCAGCATTTT.

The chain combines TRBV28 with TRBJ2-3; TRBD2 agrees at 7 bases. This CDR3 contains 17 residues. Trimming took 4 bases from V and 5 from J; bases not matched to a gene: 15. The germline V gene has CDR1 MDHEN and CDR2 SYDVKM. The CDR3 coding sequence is TGTGCCAGCAGTTCCCCTGGGAGCGGGATTTATTTAGATACGCAGTATTTT. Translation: CASSSPGSGIYLDTQYF.

CDR3 in amino acids: CASSARGLREKLFF. Written as DNA, the CDR3 is TGTGCCAGCAGCGCCAGGGGTTTAAGGGAAAAACTGTTTTTT. The chain uses TRBV9 and TRBJ1-4, with D perhaps TRBD1 (6 bases). The CDR3 has 14 residues. The ends were cut back, 3 bases at V and 8 bases at J, with 14 bases in the middle. Germline V gene data show CDR1 as SGDLS and CDR2 as YYNGEE.

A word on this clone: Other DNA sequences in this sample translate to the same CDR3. CDR3 in amino acids: CASSRTSGGYEQYF. The CDR3 DNA follows: TGTGCCAGCAGTCGGACTAGCGGGGGCTACGAGCAGTACTTC. The chain uses TRBV6-6 and TRBJ2-7; 13 bases are shared with TRBD2. This CDR3 contains 14 residues. The V and J ends lost 5 bases and 3 bases, in that order; junction bases with no gene match: 1. The germline V gene has CDR1 MNHNY and CDR2 SVGAGI (reference sequence).

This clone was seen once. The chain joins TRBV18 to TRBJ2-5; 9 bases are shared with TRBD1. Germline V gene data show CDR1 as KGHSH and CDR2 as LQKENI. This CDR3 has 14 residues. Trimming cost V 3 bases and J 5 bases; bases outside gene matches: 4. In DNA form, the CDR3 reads TGTGCCAGCTCACCTTGGGACAGGGTGGAGACCCAGTACTTC. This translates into CASSPWDRVETQYF.

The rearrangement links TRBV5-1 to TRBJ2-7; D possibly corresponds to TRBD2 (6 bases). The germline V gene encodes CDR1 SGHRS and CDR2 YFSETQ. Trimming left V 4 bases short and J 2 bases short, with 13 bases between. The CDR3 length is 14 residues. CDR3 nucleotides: TGCGCCAGCAGCACGGGGGACCGAACCTACGAGCAGTACTTC. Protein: CASSTGDRTYEQYF.

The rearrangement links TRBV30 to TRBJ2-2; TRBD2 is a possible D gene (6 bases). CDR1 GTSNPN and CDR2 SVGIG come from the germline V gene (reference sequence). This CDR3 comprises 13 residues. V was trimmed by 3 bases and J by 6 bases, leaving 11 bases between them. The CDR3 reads CAWSRRGAGELFF. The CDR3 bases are TGTGCCTGGAGCCGCCGCGGGGCCGGGGAGCTGTTTTTT.

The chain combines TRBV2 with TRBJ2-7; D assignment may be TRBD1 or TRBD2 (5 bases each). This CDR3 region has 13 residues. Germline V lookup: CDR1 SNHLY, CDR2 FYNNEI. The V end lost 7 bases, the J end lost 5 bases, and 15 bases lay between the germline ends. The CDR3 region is CASTPKWGNEQYF. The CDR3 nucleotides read TGTGCCAGCACGCCGAAATGGGGGAACGAGCAGTACTTC.